This T cell receptor (beta chain) appears in the sequencing data of a study of tumour-infiltrating T cells in Burkitt lymphoma. This clone occurred a few times. J was trimmed by 4 bases and V by 4 bases; bases with no gene match: 2. The CDR3 runs to 14 residues. Germline lookup yields CDR1 SGHKS and CDR2 YYEKEE (reference sequence). Generated by immunoSEQ multiplex PCR, the TCRdb table keeps only in-frame clones and is missing some. Here the sample spans roughly 500 clones, 17% being singletons. The sequence was obtained from a human donor with Burkitt lymphoma. The V call is TRBV5-5, the J call TRBJ2-7; 13 bases fit TRBD2. Sequencing was carried out using tumor tissue. CDR3 amino acids: CASSEGLAGYEQYF. CDR3 coding DNA: TGTGCCAGCAGCGAGGGACTAGCGGGGTACGAGCAGTACTTC.